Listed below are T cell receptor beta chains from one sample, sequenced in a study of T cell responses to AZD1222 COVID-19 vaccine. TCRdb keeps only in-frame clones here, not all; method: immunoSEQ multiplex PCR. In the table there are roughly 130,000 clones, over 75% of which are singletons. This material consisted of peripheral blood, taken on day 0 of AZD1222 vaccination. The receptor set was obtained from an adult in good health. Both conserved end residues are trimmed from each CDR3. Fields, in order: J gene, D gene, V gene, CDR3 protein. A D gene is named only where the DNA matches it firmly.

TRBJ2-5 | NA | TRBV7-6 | ASSLPPRGQETQY
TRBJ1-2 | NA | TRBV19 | ASIPPPQTGQTNYGYT
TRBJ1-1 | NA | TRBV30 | AWSVGGEAF
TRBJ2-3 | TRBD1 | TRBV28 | ASSPLGGQSTDTQY
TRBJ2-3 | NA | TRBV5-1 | ASSPQGGGDTQY
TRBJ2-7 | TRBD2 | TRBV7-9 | ASSPQRESGEQY
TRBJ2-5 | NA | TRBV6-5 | ASGRGTGAETQY
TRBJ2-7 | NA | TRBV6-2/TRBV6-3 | ASSNGVKQY
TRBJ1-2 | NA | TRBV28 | ASRPDGGKVYGYT
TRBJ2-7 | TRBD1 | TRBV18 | ASSPTSGTGGHEQY
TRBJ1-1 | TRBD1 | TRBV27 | ASRLNRGPNTEAF
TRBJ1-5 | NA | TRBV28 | ASILTRGGQPQH
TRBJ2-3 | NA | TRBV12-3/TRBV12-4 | ASRGQNTDTQY
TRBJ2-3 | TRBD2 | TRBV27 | ASSLAGGVPQY
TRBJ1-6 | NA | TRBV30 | AWKGTENSPLH
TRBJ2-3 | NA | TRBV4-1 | ASSSGGDTQY
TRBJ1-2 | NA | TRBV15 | ATSRDPNYGYT
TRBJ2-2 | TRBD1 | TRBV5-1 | ASSLGALGTGGTGELF
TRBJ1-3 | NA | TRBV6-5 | ASSYGGASGNTIY
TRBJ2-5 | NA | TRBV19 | ASSIAGGRGETQY
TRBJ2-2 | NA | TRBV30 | AWSVEGGNTGELF
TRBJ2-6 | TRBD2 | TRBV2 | ASSGLAGSPGANVLT
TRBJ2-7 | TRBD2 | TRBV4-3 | ASSLGGAGGPGPYEQY
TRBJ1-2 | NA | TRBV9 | ASSPEEGRTAYGYT
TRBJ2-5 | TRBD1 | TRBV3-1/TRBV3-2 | ASSPRTGGSGPQY
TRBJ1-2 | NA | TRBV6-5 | ASSYGLEGYGYT
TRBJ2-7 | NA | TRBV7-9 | ASSFGDVAYEQY
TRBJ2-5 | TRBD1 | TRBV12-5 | ASGLVPDGQGNPETQY
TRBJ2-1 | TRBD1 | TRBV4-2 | ASSQVVPGTGLYNEQF
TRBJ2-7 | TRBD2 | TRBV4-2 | ASSQAGTSGDPYEQY
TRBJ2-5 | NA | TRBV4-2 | ASSQEIALRSKETQY
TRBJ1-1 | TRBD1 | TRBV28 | ASSQAGQGNTEAF
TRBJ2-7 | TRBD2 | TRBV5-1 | ASSLLAGVGSSYEQY
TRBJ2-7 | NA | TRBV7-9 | ASSLVGAYEQY
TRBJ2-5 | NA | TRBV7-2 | ASSRGLGSSETQY
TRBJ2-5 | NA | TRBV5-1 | ASSLLGTGQETQY
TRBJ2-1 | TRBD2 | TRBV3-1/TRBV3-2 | ASRKLAGVEQF
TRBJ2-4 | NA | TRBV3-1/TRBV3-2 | ASSQPGASLGNIQY
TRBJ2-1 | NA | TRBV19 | ASSTSGGGADEQF
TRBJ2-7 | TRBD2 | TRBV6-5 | ASRRTGLAGYEQY
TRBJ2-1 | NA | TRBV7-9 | ASSYPDRSSSYNEQF
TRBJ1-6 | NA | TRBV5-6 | ASSHMGRGMSPLH
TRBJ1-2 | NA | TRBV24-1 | ATSDSGGANYGYT
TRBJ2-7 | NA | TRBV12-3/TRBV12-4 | ASSPRQTYEQY
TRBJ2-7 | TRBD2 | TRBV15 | ATSGERTSGVRGQY
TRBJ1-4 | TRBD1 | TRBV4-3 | ASSQVPRQGAFEKLF
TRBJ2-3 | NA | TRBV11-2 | ASSPFPLGGDTQY